A single sample is the source of the 29 T cell receptor beta chains below, sequenced in a study of cytomegalovirus exposure and HLA in healthy donors. PCR was performed using 60 Vbeta and 13 Jbeta primers. Sequencing used immunoSEQ multiplex PCR; TCRdb keeps in-frame clones, though not all of them. The table has about 120,000 clones, roughly 73% seen once. The material sequenced was PBMCs. These receptors were taken from a woman in her twenties or thirties in good health and CMV-seronegative.

The V call is TRBV5-1, the J call TRBJ2-7; the D gene is possibly TRBD1 (5 bases). This CDR3 has 16 amino acids. The V end lost 0 bases, the J end lost 1 base, and 14 bases lay between the germline ends. In germline, CDR1 is SGHRS, CDR2 YFSETQ. As DNA, the CDR3 is TGCGCCAGCAGCTTGGTAAGGGGCCGAAGGTCCTACGAGCAGTACTTC. Amino acids: CASSLVRGRRSYEQYF.

The rearrangement links TRBV30 to TRBJ1-5; D is unclear. V lost 2 bases and J 4 bases, leaving 9 bases between the germline ends. The CDR3 loop spans 13 amino acids. Germline loops: CDR1 GTSNPN, CDR2 SVGIG (reference sequence). The DNA for the CDR3 is TGTGCCTGGAGTCTGGGCCAAAATCAGCCCCAGCATTTT. Translating gives CAWSLGQNQPQHF.

This clone was observed a handful of times. This chain uses TRBV25-1 with TRBJ2-2, with 10 bases aligning to TRBD2. The V and J ends lost 9 bases and 5 bases, in that order; junction bases with no gene match: 9. The CDR3 has 15 residues. The germline gives CDR1 MGHDK, CDR2 SYGVNS. CDR3 protein: CASRSGGAWTGELFF. CDR3 coding DNA: TGTGCCAGTCGAAGCGGGGGGGCTTGGACCGGGGAGCTGTTTTTT.

This rearrangement joins TRBV29-1 to TRBJ1-1, with 10 bases aligning to TRBD1. Looked up from germline, CDR1 is SQVTM and CDR2 is ANQGSEA. Trimming removed 7 bases from V and 10 bases from J; junction bases left unmatched: 12. The CDR3 has 13 residues. In nucleotides, the CDR3 is TGCAGCGGTCGACAGGGGGCAAATAATAGAGCTTTCTTT. Translating gives CSGRQGANNRAFF. Supplemented by reference TRBV29-1 and TRBJ1-1, the full variable domain reads SAVISQKPSRDICQRGTSLTIQCQVDSQVTMMFWYRQQPGQSLTLIATANQGSEATYESGFVIDKFPISRPNLTFSTLTVSNMSPEDSSIYLCSGRQGANNRAFFGQGTRLTVV.

The gene calls are TRBV4-2 and TRBJ1-5, with D possibly being TRBD1 (6 bases). This CDR3 is 16 amino acids long. Looked up from germline, CDR1 is LGHNA and CDR2 is YNFKEQ. The V and J ends lost 5 bases and 2 bases respectively, with 16 bases between them. This CDR3 is CASSSNRHRGNQPQHF. The CDR3 nucleotides read TGTGCCAGCAGCTCAAATCGACACAGGGGCAATCAGCCCCAGCATTTT.

The chain has TRBV7-8 and TRBJ1-1; 8 nucleotides line up with TRBD1. Germline V gene sequence: CDR1 SGHVS, CDR2 FQNEAQ. This CDR3 has 14 amino acids. J gave up 9 bases and V 3 bases, and 9 bases lay outside the gene matches. The DNA of the CDR3 is TGTGCCAGCAGCTTGCGACGGGACAGGTATCAAGCTTTCTTT. As protein: CASSLRRDRYQAFF.

The rearrangement links TRBV7-2 to TRBJ1-2; 10 nucleotides align to TRBD1. J was trimmed by 4 bases and V by 4 bases; bases with no gene match: 6. The CDR3 is 15 amino acids. CDR1 is SGHTA and CDR2 is FQGNSA in the germline V gene. CDR3 residues: CASSSVGQGGYGYTF. Written as DNA, the CDR3 is TGTGCCAGCAGCTCAGTCGGACAGGGGGGCTATGGCTACACCTTC.

The chain recombines TRBV5-1 with TRBJ2-2; 9 bases agree with TRBD1. The CDR3 totals 17 residues. Germline trimming cut 4 bases from V and 5 bases from J; bases unmatched to any gene: 12. Germline CDR1 reads SGHRS; CDR2 reads YFSETQ. The CDR3 sequence is CASSPGQGSVGTGELFF. The DNA for the CDR3 is TGCGCCAGCAGCCCGGGACAGGGATCGGTTGGGACCGGGGAGCTGTTTTTT.

This clone was seen a handful of times. The chain is built from TRBV6-1 and TRBJ2-1; 8 bases are shared with TRBD1. Trimming removed 6 bases from V and 7 bases from J; junction bases left unmatched: 8. This CDR3 comprises 14 residues. The germline CDR1 and CDR2 sequences are MNHNS and SASEGT. The chain's CDR3 is CASRGPTGGNEQFF. The DNA for the CDR3 is TGTGCCAGCAGGGGACCAACAGGGGGGAATGAGCAGTTCTTC.

In DNA, the CDR3 is TGTGCCAGCAGCTTAATGCTGGCGGTTAACACTGAAGCTTTCTTT. This codes for CASSLMLAVNTEAFF. The V gene is TRBV7-3, the J gene TRBJ1-1, with no clear D. The CDR3 has 15 amino acids. Per germline, CDR1 SGHTA and CDR2 FQGTGA. V gave up 1 base and J gave up 2 bases, with 11 bases separating them. Supplemented by reference TRBV7-3 and TRBJ1-1, the full variable domain reads GAGVSQTPSNKVTEKGKYVELRCDPISGHTALYWYRQSLGQGPEFLIYFQGTGAADDSGLPNDRFFAVRPEGSVSTLKIQRTERGDSAVYLCASSLMLAVNTEAFFGQGTRLTVV.

This chain links TRBV27 with TRBJ2-1; a weak D match, TRBD1 (7 bases). The V gene lost 6 bases and the J gene lost 0 bases, with 18 bases spanning the gap. The CDR3 covers 17 residues. The germline CDR1 and CDR2 sequences are MNHEY and SMNVEV (reference sequence). The CDR3 bases are TGTGCCAGCAGGCAAGGGGGCGGGATGAGCTCCTACAATGAGCAGTTCTTC. It codes for CASRQGGGMSSYNEQFF.

The V and J genes are TRBV2 and TRBJ2-1, with 9 bases aligning to TRBD2. Germline CDR1 is SNHLY and CDR2 is FYNNEI. After removal of 4 bases from V and 10 bases from J, the junction contained 11 bases not matched to a gene. The CDR3 has 15 residues. This CDR3 reads CASSALVAGDQEQFF. CDR3 sequence (DNA): TGTGCCAGCAGTGCGTTAGTAGCGGGAGATCAAGAGCAGTTCTTC.

This clone was recorded a few times. J is TRBJ2-3 and V is TRBV10-3, with 10 positions matching TRBD2. Losses at the gene ends were 5 bases for V and 4 bases for J; bases not matched to a gene: 6. Looked up from germline, CDR1 is ENHRY and CDR2 is SYGVKD. The CDR3 loop spans 15 amino acids. As DNA, the CDR3 is TGTGCCATCAGTTTTACTAGCGGGGCGTCAGATACGCAGTATTTT. Protein sequence: CAISFTSGASDTQYF.

The chain joins TRBV28 to TRBJ1-6; D may be TRBD1 (6 bases). The CDR3 is 16 residues long. Looked up from germline, CDR1 is MDHEN and CDR2 is SYDVKM. Deletions cut 6 bases from V and 6 bases from J, with 18 bases between. The CDR3 nucleotides are TGTGCCAGCAGGGTACAGGGAAGGCTTGGTAATTCACCCCTCCACTTT. Its translation is CASRVQGRLGNSPLHF.

This rearrangement joins TRBV5-4 to TRBJ2-1; TRBD1 matches 9 bases. This CDR3 spans 16 amino acids. CDR1 is SGHNT and CDR2 is YYREEE in the germline V gene (reference sequence). The junction had 11 bases not matched to a gene; V was cut back by 4 bases and J by 6 bases. This CDR3 is CASSAQGALTSNEQFF. The CDR3 DNA is TGTGCCAGCAGCGCACAGGGGGCCCTAACTTCCAATGAGCAGTTCTTC.

This clone showed up just a few times. V usage is TRBV2 and J usage is TRBJ2-1; 9 bases match TRBD1. Per germline, CDR1 SNHLY and CDR2 FYNNEI. This CDR3 region has 14 residues. Losses at the gene ends were 4 bases for V and 4 bases for J; bases not matched to a gene: 2. CDR3 coding DNA: TGTGCCAGCAGTGGGGGGACAGGGTACAATGAGCAGTTCTTC. This codes for CASSGGTGYNEQFF.

The V call is TRBV27, the J call TRBJ1-2; the D gene is possibly TRBD1 (6 bases). This CDR3 spans 15 amino acids. Germline CDR1 and CDR2: MNHEY and SMNVEV (reference sequence). Trimming stripped 6 bases from V and 5 bases from J, with 19 bases between. The CDR3 region is CASRTTTQGFYGYTF. The CDR3 DNA follows: TGTGCCAGCAGGACTACTACGCAGGGGTTTTATGGCTACACCTTC.

This clone was counted only a few times. The V and J genes are TRBV7-2 and TRBJ1-1; possibly TRBD1 for D (6 bases). Trimming stripped 4 bases from V and 0 bases from J, with 9 bases between. CDR1 is SGHTA, CDR2 FQGNSA, per germline. CDR3 length: 14 residues. CDR3 sequence reads: CASSSGQLNTEAFF. The DNA of the CDR3 is TGTGCCAGCAGCTCTGGACAGCTGAACACTGAAGCTTTCTTT.

This clone was counted a few times. The chain couples TRBV2 to TRBJ1-1; possible D gene TRBD1, 5 bases. The CDR3 has 13 residues. From germline, CDR1 is SNHLY and CDR2 FYNNEI. The V end was cut by 2 bases, the J end by 10 bases, with 14 bases between. The CDR3, as DNA: TGTGCCAGCAGTGAACGGGGGGGTCCGAGAGCTTTCTTT. This gives the protein CASSERGGPRAFF. The variable domain in full, completed from reference TRBV2 and TRBJ1-1, reads EPEVTQTPSHQVTQMGQEVILRCVPISNHLYFYWYRQILGQKVEFLVSFYNNEISEKSEIFDDQFSVERPDGSNFTLKIRSTKLEDSAMYFCASSERGGPRAFFGQGTRLTVV.

V is TRBV30 and J is TRBJ2-2; TRBD2 aligns across 11 bases. CDR1 and CDR2 (germline): GTSNPN, SVGIG (reference sequence). The CDR3 consists of 13 residues. J gave up 7 bases and V 7 bases, and 5 bases lay outside the gene matches. CDR3: CALAGGPSGELFF. The CDR3 DNA reads as TGTGCCTTAGCGGGAGGGCCGAGCGGGGAGCTGTTTTTT.

This chain uses TRBV6-5 with TRBJ1-6; 8 nucleotides align to TRBD1. The CDR3 totals 15 residues. V lost 2 bases to trimming and J lost 9 bases; unmatched junction nucleotides: 6. Germline V gene data show CDR1 as MNHEY and CDR2 as SVGAGI. The CDR3 spells CASSYGGQAGSPLHF. The DNA for the CDR3 is TGTGCCAGCAGTTACGGGGGACAGGCTGGTTCACCCCTCCACTTT.

The genes are TRBV7-2 and TRBJ2-7; 9 bases line up with TRBD1. CDR3 length equals 14 residues. V lost 5 bases to trimming and J lost 5 bases; unmatched junction nucleotides: 7. CDR1 SGHTA and CDR2 FQGNSA come from the germline V gene. Written as DNA, the CDR3 is TGTGCCAGCAGCGGTCGGACAGGGGACCACGAGCAGTACTTC. This gives the protein CASSGRTGDHEQYF.

V gene TRBV6-5 combines with J gene TRBJ1-2; no clear D. The germline V gene encodes CDR1 MNHEY and CDR2 SVGAGI. V lost 5 bases to trimming and J lost 7 bases, with 20 bases between them. The length of the CDR3 is 15 residues. The CDR3 protein is CASSTPGAVGCGYTF. The CDR3 nucleotides are TGTGCCAGCAGTACTCCGGGAGCAGTGGGCTGTGGCTACACCTTC.

This clone was counted only a few times. This chain joins TRBV6-4 and TRBJ1-1; weak D call: TRBD1 (5 bases). The germline V gene encodes CDR1 MRHNA and CDR2 SNTAGT. The CDR3 is 14 amino acids. Trimming shortened V by 7 bases and J by 4 bases, and 16 bases separated the two germline ends. The CDR3 DNA follows: TGTGCCAGCAAATTATCGGGGGATTCCACTGAAGCTTTCTTT. This gives the protein CASKLSGDSTEAFF.

The V call is TRBV6-1, the J call TRBJ1-2; 9 bases align to TRBD1. Trimming removed 4 bases from V and 6 bases from J; junction bases left unmatched: 3. The CDR3 is 13 residues long. Looked up from germline, CDR1 is MNHNS and CDR2 is SASEGT. The CDR3 DNA sequence: TGTGCCAGCAGTGGGACAGGGGTTAATGGCTACACCTTC. This codes for CASSGTGVNGYTF.

V is TRBV29-1 and J is TRBJ1-1; D perhaps matches TRBD1 (5 bases). In germline, CDR1 is SQVTM, CDR2 ANQGSEA. The CDR3 contains 12 residues. With 1 base removed from V and 5 bases from J, the gap between germline ends came to 8 bases. The CDR3 nucleotides read TGCAGCGTTGAAGGGGCAGGGACTGAAGCTTTCTTT. It is translated as CSVEGAGTEAFF.

This clone has just a few counts. The V call is TRBV10-3, the J call TRBJ2-7; TRBD2 matches 10 bases. The CDR3 sequence is 14 residues long. The J segment lost 4 bases and the V segment lost 4 bases, leaving 4 bases of the junction unmatched. Germline V gene sequence: CDR1 ENHRY, CDR2 SYGVKD. In DNA form, the CDR3 reads TGTGCCATCAGTGGGACTAGCGGAGAGTACGAGCAGTACTTC. Translated, it gives CAISGTSGEYEQYF.

This sequence joins TRBV30 and TRBJ1-4; D is unclear. CDR1 GTSNPN and CDR2 SVGIG come from the germline V gene (reference sequence). V lost 2 bases and J lost 3, with 13 bases in between. The CDR3 is made up of 15 amino acids. CDR3 DNA sequence: TGTGCCTGGAGTTTTGAACTCGGGGCTAATGAAAAACTGTTTTTT. Its translation: CAWSFELGANEKLFF. Combining the CDR3 with reference TRBV30 and TRBJ1-4 gives the whole variable domain SQTIHQWPATLVQPVGSPLSLECTVEGTSNPNLYWYRQAAGRGLQLLFYSVGIGQISSEVPQNLSASRPQDRQFILSSKKLLLSDSGFYLCAWSFELGANEKLFFGSGTQLSVL.

This chain links TRBV14 with TRBJ2-1; D is perhaps TRBD2 (5 bases). The CDR3 covers 15 residues. V lost 1 base and J lost 4, with 11 bases in between. Germline V gene data show CDR1 as SGHDN and CDR2 as FVKESK. The CDR3 sequence is CASSQGLRFYNEQFF. The CDR3 DNA is TGTGCCAGCAGCCAAGGACTACGGTTTTACAATGAGCAGTTCTTC.